This T cell receptor beta chain was captured by sequencing in a study of response to subunit inactivated influenza vaccine (dated by TCRdb to 2016 to 2019). General notes on the study: To follow how T cells responded to a trivalent subunit inactivated influenza vaccine, the researchers relied on deep quantitative profiling of the T cell receptor repertoire.

Receptor amplification or capture employed RT-PCR. Instrument on record: Illumina HiSeq 2500. TCRdb cleaned the public reads at Q25 with fastp, built clones with MiXCR and kept in-frame beta chains. Rows matching on CDR3 protein sequence are summarized as one entry with the most common DNA and genes. This sample has about 540,000 distinct CDR3 sequences in its table, and approximately 24% of those were observed once. 2.5% to 3% of the sample comes from the top ten. Beyond this particular receptor, the publication reports: It was suggested by the authors that each seasonal influenza vaccination may recruit only a limited number of new T cells.

V loses 7 bases of germline sequence and J loses 1 base, and the interval between the two ends is 13 bases. From the germline V gene, CDR1 is MNHNS and CDR2 is SASEGT. The CDR3 spans 15 residues, from the cysteine through the phenylalanine. Here the CDR3 DNA is all that survives: 45 bases in frame from base 1. This clonotype has more than one count but fewer than ten. The clone's antigen remains unknown. No quality values exist for individual bases; no much larger clone is one base distant. These data were also filed under a second study, of T cells expressing NK-cell markers. As noted in the second study: TCR beta cDNA libraries were prepared using 5'RACE template switching, which introduced a universal primer site and unique molecular identifiers. Fewer than ten donors provided sorted CD3+CD56+NKG2C+, CD3+CD56+NKG2C- and CD3+CD56-NKG2C+ T-cell subsets, whose TCR beta-chain repertoires were profiled. Among the eight sequenced donors, seven were HCMV-seropositive and one was HCMV-seronegative. In several experiments an anti-gammadeltaTCR antibody was added to restrict sorting to alphabetaTCR-expressing T cells. In more than five donors, the dominant CD3+CD56+NKG2C+ clonotypes were found to rank among the top 10 CD8+ clonotypes and to make up about 1.0-7.0% of CD8+ T cells. Those dominant clonotypes were again the most abundant among CD3+CD56-NKG2C+ cells in a few donors, at about 25-65%. Whether the expanded NKG2C-expressing T cell clones were specific for HCMV antigens remained unclear. The study sequenced eight donors, all healthy volunteers chosen at random: three men and five women. HCMV-specific IgG was detected in serum with a commercial ELISA kit to determine HCMV serostatus. Ficoll density gradient centrifugation was used to isolate peripheral blood mononuclear cells from blood. Using Miltenyi isolation kits, CD4+ and CD8+ T cells were isolated from PBMC through magnetic immunoseparation. cDNA synthesis was primed from the TCR beta constant segment and was followed by two successive PCR amplification steps. Libraries were sequenced as 2 x 150 bp reads on Illumina HiSeq 2000/2500, MiSeq or NextSeq. MIGEC was used to demultiplex reads and group the reads by UMI, and MiTCR was used to assemble and quantify clonotypes. Only TCR cDNA sequences supported by at least two reads were kept to exclude erroneous sequences. The tcR package was used for downstream repertoire analysis, with clonotypes matched between fractions based on CDR3 nucleotide sequence plus V segment. VDJmatch was used to annotate antigen specificity against VDJdb, with one amino acid substitution in CDR3 allowed.

This TCR was recovered from a man over 45 who received an inactivated influenza vaccine. Donor details come from another sample of the same person, matched by shared clones. The sample was CD4+ T cells sorted from PBMCs, taken 11 to 12 days after vaccination. Recombination connected TRBV6-1 to TRBJ2-2, with a tentative D gene TRBD1 over 5 matching bases. The sequenced DNA: TGTGCCAGCAACGAAGCAGGACAGAACACCGGGGAGCTGTTTTTT. This is translated as CASNEAGQNTGELFF.